This TCR beta chain derives from a study of beta chain features in type 1 diabetes. Expressed TCRB transcripts were sequenced after all isolated RNA was converted to cDNA. About 3.6 million reads was the average for naive, central memory and regulatory T cell samples. TCRdb keeps only in-frame clones here, not all; method: immunoSEQ multiplex PCR. The data hold fewer than 250,000 clones, with less than 15% observed a single time. CDR1 is LNHNV and CDR2 is YYDKDF in the germline V gene (reference sequence). The CDR3 loop spans 13 amino acids. Trimming took 8 bases from V and 0 from J, leaving 11 bases between them. This clone was seen a single time. Its specificity is unknown. Notes on the study in general: Any HLA type influence on TCRB rearrangement was left unresolved here.

The chain recombines TRBV15 with TRBJ2-7, with D possibly matching TRBD1 (6 bases). This clonotype was obtained from a woman in her thirties or forties in good health. The sample taken for sequencing was naive CD4+ T cells from blood. Here the CDR3 DNA reads TGTGCCACCTCCGGGACACCCTCCTACGAGCAGTACTTC. Its translation: CATSGTPSYEQYF. The whole variable domain, filled in from reference TRBV15 and TRBJ2-7, reads DAMVIQNPRYQVTQFGKPVTLSCSQTLNHNVMYWYQQKSSQAPKLLFHYYDKDFNNEADTPDNFQSRRPNTSFCFLDIRSPGLGDTAMYLCATSGTPSYEQYFGPGTRLTVT.